This TCR beta chain derives from a study of blood T cell repertoires in COVID-19. The table came from immunoSEQ multiplex PCR; TCRdb's copy has only in-frame clones and leaves some out. The data contain 84,000 or so clones, approximately 88% of them seen just once; the ten biggest clones take up 7% to 8%. This CDR3 is built from 11 residues. Trimming removed 4 bases from V and 7 bases from J, with 8 bases in between. Germline loops: CDR1 ENHRY, CDR2 SYGVKD. The sample taken for sequencing was peripheral blood. The TCR comes from a man in his 70s with acute or convalescent COVID-19. The chain couples TRBV10-3 to TRBJ2-7; no reliable D call. CDR3 nucleotides: TGTGCCATCAGTGGTGGAGAGGAGCAGTACTTC. It encodes CAISGGEEQYF.